Listed below are T cell receptor beta chains from one sample, sequenced in a study of CD8 T cells in Susac syndrome. TCRdb processed the immunoSEQ multiplex PCR reads anew with MiXCR; each CDR3 protein has one entry. The table includes more than 150,000 distinct CDR3 sequences, 90% to 97% detected once. Sequencing was done on a sample of CD4+ T cells from PBMCs. Receptors were obtained from a human donor with Susac syndrome. The CDR3 runs from the conserved cysteine through the conserved F or W. The D gene is left open where the match is weak. Clone size is shown for a subset of rows, as once, few, many or a class of expanded clone.

>TRBV30|.|TRBJ2-2|.
CAWNGGLTGELFF
TGTGCCTGGAACGGGGGGCTGACCGGGGAGCTGTTTTTT
>TRBV19|.|TRBJ2-5|TRBD1
CASTLGTGIGETQYF
TGTGCCAGTACCCTAGGGACAGGGATCGGCGAGACCCAGTACTTC
>TRBV7-2|.|TRBJ2-7|TRBD2
CASSLRPSGYEQYF
TGTGCCAGCAGCTTAAGGCCTAGCGGATACGAGCAGTACTTC
>TRBV3-1|few|TRBJ2-3|.
CASSHRTDTQYF
TGTGCCAGCAGCCATCGAACAGATACGCAGTATTTT
>TRBV7-3|.|TRBJ2-1|TRBD1
CASSRDRVNNEQFF
TGTGCCAGCAGCCGGGACAGGGTCAACAATGAGCAGTTCTTC
>TRBV15|.|TRBJ2-5|.
CATSRDREETQYF
TGTGCCACCAGCAGAGATAGAGAGGAGACCCAGTACTTC
>TRBV12-3/TRBV12-4|.|TRBJ1-6|TRBD1
CASSHGDRGSYNSPLHF
TGTGCCAGCAGCCATGGGGACAGGGGCTCCTATAATTCACCCCTCCACTTT
>TRBV9|.|TRBJ2-2|TRBD2
CASSRRGANTGELFF
TGTGCCAGCAGTCGGCGGGGGGCGAACACCGGGGAGCTGTTTTTT
>TRBV12-3/TRBV12-4|.|TRBJ1-1|.
CASSPLTVNTEAFF
TGTGCCAGCAGTCCTCTTACGGTGAACACTGAAGCTTTCTTT
>TRBV12-3/TRBV12-4|once|TRBJ1-6|.
CASSFGVNYNSPLHF
TGTGCCAGCAGTTTCGGGGTAAACTATAATTCACCCCTCCACTTT
>TRBV27|.|TRBJ2-3|.
CASSFGATDTQYF
TGTGCCAGCAGTTTCGGGGCCACAGATACGCAGTATTTT
>TRBV30|.|TRBJ2-5|.
CAWSLGWETQYF
TGTGCCTGGAGTTTGGGTTGGGAGACCCAGTACTTC
>TRBV27|.|TRBJ1-2|.
CASRGQNNYGYTF
TGTGCCAGCAGAGGACAAAATAACTATGGCTACACCTTC
>TRBV30|.|TRBJ1-5|TRBD1
CAWARQGDQPQHF
TGTGCCTGGGCGAGACAGGGGGACCAGCCCCAGCATTTT
>TRBV2|.|TRBJ2-4|.
CASSEPTRGNIQYF
TGTGCCAGCAGTGAACCCACCCGAGGGAACATTCAGTACTTC
>TRBV12-3/TRBV12-4|.|TRBJ2-1|.
CASSLASERGGEQFF
TGTGCCAGCAGTTTAGCGAGCGAGCGAGGGGGTGAGCAGTTCTTC
>TRBV6-5|.|TRBJ2-6|.
CASSYFSGSGANVLTF
TGTGCCAGCAGTTACTTCAGCGGCTCTGGGGCCAACGTCCTGACTTTC